These T cell receptor beta chains were read from a single sample in a study of OX40 agonist ivuxolimab in advanced cancers. Here immunoSEQ multiplex PCR was the method, and the copy in TCRdb shows in-frame clones only, minus some. The sample includes about 41,000 clones, more than 70% seen only once; the top ten take roughly 3.4%. The input for sequencing was CD4+ or CD8+ T cells sorted from blood, taken in a trial of the OX40 agonist ivuxolimab. Receptors were obtained from an adult with an advanced solid tumor such as melanoma, head and neck, liver or kidney cancer. The CDR3 runs from the conserved cysteine through the conserved F or W. The D gene is left open where the match is weak. Clone size is not always given. Where it is, it says once, few, many or a class for expanded clones.

J gene,CDR3 length,clone size,D gene,V gene,CDR3 DNA,CDR3 protein
TRBJ2-7,13,-,-,TRBV28,TGTGCCAGCAGTTTGATGATAGGGGACGAGCAGTACTTC,CASSLMIGDEQYF
TRBJ2-1,15,-,TRBD2,TRBV10-3,TGTGCCGTAACTAGCGGGATTTTCGGGAGTGGTGAGCAGTTCTTC,CAVTSGIFGSGEQFF
TRBJ2-7,13,-,-,TRBV15,TGTGCCACCAGCAGAGACCTACGCGACGAGCAGTACTTC,CATSRDLRDEQYF
TRBJ2-3,15,-,-,TRBV11-3,TGTGCCAGCAGCTTGGGCACCACTAGCACAGATACGCAGTATTTT,CASSLGTTSTDTQYF
TRBJ2-2,15,-,TRBD1,TRBV5-8,TGTGCCAGCAGCACTGGGACAGGGGTAGAGGGGGAGCTGTTTTTT,CASSTGTGVEGELFF
TRBJ2-7,15,-,TRBD1,TRBV9,TGTGCCAGCAGCGGGGGACAGGGTGGGTTACGCGAGCAGTACTTC,CASSGGQGGLREQYF
TRBJ1-1,12,-,-,TRBV4-2,TGTGCCAGCAGCTTTAGGGAGACTGAAGCTTTCTTT,CASSFRETEAFF
TRBJ2-3,16,-,TRBD2,TRBV7-2,TGTGCCAGCAGCTTAGGTCTAGCGGGAGTTTTAGATACGCAGTATTTT,CASSLGLAGVLDTQYF
TRBJ1-1,14,few,TRBD1,TRBV5-1,TGCGCCAGCAGCCGCCAGGGGGGAACCACTGAAGCTTTCTTT,CASSRQGGTTEAFF
TRBJ1-1,13,-,TRBD1,TRBV6-6,TGTGCCAGCAGTGGGACAGAGAACACTGAAGCTTTCTTT,CASSGTENTEAFF
TRBJ2-1,11,-,-,TRBV6-1,TGTGCCAGCAGTTTCGAGCGGGAGCAGTTCTTC,CASSFEREQFF
TRBJ1-2,12,-,-,TRBV30,TGTGCCTGGAGTTGGACCGAGGCAGACTACACCTTC,CAWSWTEADYTF
TRBJ1-1,13,-,-,TRBV25-1,TGTGCCAGCAGTGAATACGGGGCGACTGAAGCTTTCTTT,CASSEYGATEAFF
TRBJ1-3,17,-,-,TRBV4-1,TGCGCCAGCAGCCAAGGACAGAGTACCTACTCTGGAAACACCATATATTTT,CASSQGQSTYSGNTIYF
TRBJ2-7,11,-,-,TRBV6-6,TGTGCCAGCAGTTATAGATACGAGCAGTACTTC,CASSYRYEQYF
TRBJ2-1,13,-,-,TRBV7-2,TGTGCCAGCAGCACCCCCGCGGGGAATGAGCAGTTCTTC,CASSTPAGNEQFF
TRBJ2-2,13,-,TRBD2,TRBV6-5,TGTGCCAGCACCGCGGGAGCGACCGGGGAGCTGTTTTTT,CASTAGATGELFF
TRBJ1-1,14,-,-,TRBV19,TGTGCCAGTAGTATTGCCGCCGGGGGCCCTGAAGCTTTCTTT,CASSIAAGGPEAFF